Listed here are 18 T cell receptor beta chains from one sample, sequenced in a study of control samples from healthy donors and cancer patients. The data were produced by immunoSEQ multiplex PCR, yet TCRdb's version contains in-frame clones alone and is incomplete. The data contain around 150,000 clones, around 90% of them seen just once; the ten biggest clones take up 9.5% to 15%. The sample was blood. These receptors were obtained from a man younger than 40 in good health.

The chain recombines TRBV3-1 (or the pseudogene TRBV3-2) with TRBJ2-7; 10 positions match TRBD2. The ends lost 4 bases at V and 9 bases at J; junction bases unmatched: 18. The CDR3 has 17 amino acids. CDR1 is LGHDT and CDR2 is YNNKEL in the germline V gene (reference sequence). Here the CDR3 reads CASSPPSGRTPKSRQYF. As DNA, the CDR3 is TGTGCCAGCAGCCCCCCTAGCGGGAGAACTCCCAAGTCGAGGCAGTACTTC.

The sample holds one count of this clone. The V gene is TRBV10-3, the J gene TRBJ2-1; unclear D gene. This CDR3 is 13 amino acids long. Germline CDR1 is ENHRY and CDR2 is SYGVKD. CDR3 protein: CATRYSSYNEQFF. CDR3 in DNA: TGTGCTACCCGGTACAGCTCCTACAATGAGCAGTTCTTC.

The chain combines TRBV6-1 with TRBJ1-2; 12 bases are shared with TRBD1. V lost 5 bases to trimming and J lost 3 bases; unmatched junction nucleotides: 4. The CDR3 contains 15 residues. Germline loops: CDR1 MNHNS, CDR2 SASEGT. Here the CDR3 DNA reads TGTGCCAGCAGTCAGGGGACAGGGGGCGACTATGGCTACACCTTC. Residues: CASSQGTGGDYGYTF.

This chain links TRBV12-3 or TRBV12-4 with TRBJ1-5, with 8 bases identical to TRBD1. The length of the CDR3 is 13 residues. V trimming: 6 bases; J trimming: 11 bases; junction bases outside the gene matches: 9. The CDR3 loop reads CASSKDRDVAQHF. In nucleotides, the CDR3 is TGTGCCAGCAGCAAGGACAGGGATGTAGCCCAGCATTTT.

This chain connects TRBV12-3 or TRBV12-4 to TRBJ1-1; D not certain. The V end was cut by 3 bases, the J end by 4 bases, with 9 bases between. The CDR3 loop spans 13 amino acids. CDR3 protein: CASSLLGTTEAFF. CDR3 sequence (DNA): TGTGCCAGCAGTTTGTTAGGAACCACTGAAGCTTTCTTT.

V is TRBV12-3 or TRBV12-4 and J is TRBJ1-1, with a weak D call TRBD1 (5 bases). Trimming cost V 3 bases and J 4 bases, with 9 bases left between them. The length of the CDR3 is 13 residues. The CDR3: CASSLGGFTEAFF. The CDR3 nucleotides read TGTGCCAGCAGTTTGGGGGGTTTCACTGAAGCTTTCTTT.

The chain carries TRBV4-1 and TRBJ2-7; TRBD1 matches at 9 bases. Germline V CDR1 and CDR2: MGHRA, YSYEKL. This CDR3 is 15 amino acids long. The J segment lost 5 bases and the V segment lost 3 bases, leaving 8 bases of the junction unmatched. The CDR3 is CASSQFGTGRDEQYF. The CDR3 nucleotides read TGCGCCAGCAGCCAGTTCGGGACAGGGCGAGACGAGCAGTACTTC.

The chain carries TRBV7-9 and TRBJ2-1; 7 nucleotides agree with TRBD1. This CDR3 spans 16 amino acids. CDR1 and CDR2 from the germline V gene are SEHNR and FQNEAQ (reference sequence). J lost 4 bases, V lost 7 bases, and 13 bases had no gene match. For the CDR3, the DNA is TGTGCCAGCACTCTGATAGGGACAGCCCAATACAATGAGCAGTTCTTC. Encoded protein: CASTLIGTAQYNEQFF.

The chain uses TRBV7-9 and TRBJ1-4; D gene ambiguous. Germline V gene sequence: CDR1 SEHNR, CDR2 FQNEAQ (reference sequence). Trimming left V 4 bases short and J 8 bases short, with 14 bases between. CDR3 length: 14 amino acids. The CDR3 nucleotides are TGTGCCAGCAGCTCATGGGGTCCCGGCGAAAAACTGTTTTTT. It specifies CASSSWGPGEKLFF.

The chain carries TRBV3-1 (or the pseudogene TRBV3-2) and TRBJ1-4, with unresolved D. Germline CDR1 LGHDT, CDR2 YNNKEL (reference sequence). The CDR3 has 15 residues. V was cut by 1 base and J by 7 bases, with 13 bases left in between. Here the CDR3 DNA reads TGTGCCAGCAGCCAAGGGAAGGCAGGAGGTGAAAAACTGTTTTTT. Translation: CASSQGKAGGEKLFF.

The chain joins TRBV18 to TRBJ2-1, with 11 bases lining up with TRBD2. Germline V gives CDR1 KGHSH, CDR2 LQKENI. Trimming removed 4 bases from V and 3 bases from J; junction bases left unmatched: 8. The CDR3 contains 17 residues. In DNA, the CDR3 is TGTGCCAGCTCACGTAAAACTCTAGCGGGAGGCTACAATGAGCAGTTCTTC. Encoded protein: CASSRKTLAGGYNEQFF.

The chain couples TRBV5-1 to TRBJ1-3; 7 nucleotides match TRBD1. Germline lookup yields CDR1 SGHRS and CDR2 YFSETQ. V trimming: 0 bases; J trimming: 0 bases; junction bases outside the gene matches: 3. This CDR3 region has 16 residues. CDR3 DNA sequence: TGCGCCAGCAGCTTGGACAGGGGCCCCTCTGGAAACACCATATATTTT. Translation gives CASSLDRGPSGNTIYF. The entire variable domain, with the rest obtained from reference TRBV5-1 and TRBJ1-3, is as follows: KAGVTQTPRYLIKTRGQQVTLSCSPISGHRSVSWYQQTPGQGLQFLFEYFSETQRNKGNFPGRFSGRQFSNSRSEMNVSTLELGDSALYLCASSLDRGPSGNTIYFGEGSWLTVV.

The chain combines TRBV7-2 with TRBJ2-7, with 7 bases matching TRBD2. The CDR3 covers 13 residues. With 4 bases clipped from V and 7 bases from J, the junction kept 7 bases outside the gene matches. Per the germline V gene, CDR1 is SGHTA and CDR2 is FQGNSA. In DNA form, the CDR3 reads TGTGCCAGCAGCTCGAGCGGGAAGGGGGAGCAGTACTTC. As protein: CASSSSGKGEQYF.

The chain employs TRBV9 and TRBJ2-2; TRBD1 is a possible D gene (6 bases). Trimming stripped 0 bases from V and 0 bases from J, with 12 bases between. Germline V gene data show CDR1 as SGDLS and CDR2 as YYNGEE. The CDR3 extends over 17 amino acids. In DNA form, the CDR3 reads TGTGCCAGCAGCGTAGTGGGGGCTGCATCGAACACCGGGGAGCTGTTTTTT. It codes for CASSVVGAASNTGELFF.

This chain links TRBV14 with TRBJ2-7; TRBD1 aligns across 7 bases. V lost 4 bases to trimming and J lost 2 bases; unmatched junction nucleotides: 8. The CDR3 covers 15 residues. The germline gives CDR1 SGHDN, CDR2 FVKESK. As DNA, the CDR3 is TGTGCCAGCAGCCGAATAGGGGGCATCACCTACGAGCAGTACTTC. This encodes CASSRIGGITYEQYF.

As DNA, the CDR3 is TGTGCCAGCTCACAAGGGAAAGGGCTAAACACTGAAGCTTTCTTT. Translated, it gives CASSQGKGLNTEAFF. The chain carries TRBV18 and TRBJ1-1; D call uncertain. Deletions cut 4 bases from V and 2 bases from J, with 14 bases between. Germline lookup yields CDR1 KGHSH and CDR2 LQKENI. The CDR3 has 15 amino acids.

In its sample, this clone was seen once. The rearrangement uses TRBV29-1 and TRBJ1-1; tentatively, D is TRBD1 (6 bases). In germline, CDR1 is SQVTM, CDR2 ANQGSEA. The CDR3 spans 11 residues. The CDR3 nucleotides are TGCACTATGACCAGCGTCAGGGGAGCTTTCTTT. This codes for CTMTSVRGAFF. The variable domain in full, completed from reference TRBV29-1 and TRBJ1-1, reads SAVISQKPSRDICQRGTSLTIQCQVDSQVTMMFWYRQQPGQSLTLIATANQGSEATYESGFVIDKFPISRPNLTFSTLTVSNMSPEDSSIYLCTMTSVRGAFFGQGTRLTVV.

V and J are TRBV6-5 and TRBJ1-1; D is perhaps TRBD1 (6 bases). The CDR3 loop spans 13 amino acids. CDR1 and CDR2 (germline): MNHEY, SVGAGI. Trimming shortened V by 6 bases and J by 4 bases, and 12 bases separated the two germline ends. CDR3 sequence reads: CASSLRGGTEAFF. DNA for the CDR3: TGTGCCAGCAGCCTGAGAGGGGGCACTGAAGCTTTCTTT.